The rows below give T cell receptor beta chains drawn from one sample of a study of shared clonotypes between healthy human individuals. Sequencing was performed with immunoSEQ multiplex PCR; in TCRdb, only in-frame clones are kept and a portion is missing. The top ten clones hold about 22% of a sample with approximately 100,000 clones, about 71% of them seen once. The sequenced sample was memory CD8+ T cells sorted from blood. These receptors were collected from a woman aged 25 to 39 in good health. The CDR3 runs from the conserved cysteine through the conserved F or W. Fields, in order: V gene, D gene, J gene, clone size, CDR3 DNA, CDR3 protein. A D gene is named only where the DNA matches it firmly. Size values are once, few and many counts, or a class for expanded clones, and some rows have none.

>TRBV25-1|NA|TRBJ1-1|NA
TGTGCCAGCAGTGATACACTGGGTCGGCGCACTGAAGCTTTCTTT
CASSDTLGRRTEAFF
>TRBV25-1|NA|TRBJ1-5|many
TGTGCCAGCAGTGAACGGGACACCTCCGATCCAAATCAGCCCCAGCATTTT
CASSERDTSDPNQPQHF
>TRBV7-8|TRBD2|TRBJ2-2|NA
TGTGCCAGTAGACTAGCGGCGAACACCGGGGAGCTGTTTTTT
CASRLAANTGELFF
>TRBV5-5|NA|TRBJ2-4|NA
TGTGCCAGCAGCTTAGAAGAGCCAACCATTCAGTACTTC
CASSLEEPTIQYF
>TRBV29-1|NA|TRBJ1-1|NA
TGCAGCGTTAATCGGAACACTGAAGCTTTCTTT
CSVNRNTEAFF
>TRBV5-8|NA|TRBJ2-7|NA
TGTGCCAGCAGCTTTTTCGGGGGGCTGGGATACGAGCAGTACTTC
CASSFFGGLGYEQYF
>TRBV18|TRBD2|TRBJ2-2|once
TGTGCCAGCTCACCATTCGGCGGGAGGACCGGGGAGCTGTTTTTT
CASSPFGGRTGELFF
>TRBV7-9|NA|TRBJ2-7|NA
TGTGCCAGCAATCCCGGCGGTGACTACGAGCAGTACTTC
CASNPGGDYEQYF
>TRBV28|NA|TRBJ2-1|many
TGTGCCAGCAGTTTAAGAGGGGATGAGCAGTTCTTC
CASSLRGDEQFF
>TRBV2|TRBD1|TRBJ1-2|NA
TGTGCCAGCAGGCTGGACAGGGGCAACTATGGCTACACCTTC
CASRLDRGNYGYTF
>TRBV30|TRBD2|TRBJ2-1|once
TGTGCCTGGAGTGTTCCAAAAACCCCACTAGCGGGAATCGTATATGAGCAGTTCTTC
CAWSVPKTPLAGIVYEQFF
>TRBV15|TRBD1|TRBJ2-2|NA
TGTGCCACCAGCGTCGACAGGGCTGGCACCGGGGAGCTGTTTTTT
CATSVDRAGTGELFF
>TRBV7-3|TRBD1|TRBJ1-1|NA
TGTGCCAGCAGCTCGGGACAGGAAGCTTTCTTT
CASSSGQEAFF
>TRBV9|NA|TRBJ2-1|NA
TGTGCCAGCAGCGTCGACCCCTACAATGAGCAGTTCTTC
CASSVDPYNEQFF